This T cell receptor (beta chain) was obtained from a study of PD-1 blockade in classical Hodgkin lymphoma. Whole-study findings and limits: A significant rise in TCR diversity by C4D1 was seen for CD4+ but not CD8+ cells. Baseline TCR diversity was reportedly lower in newly diagnosed patients than in healthy donors. It was reported as lower still in relapsed/refractory patients.

Comments on this clone: What it recognizes is unknown.

Relapse after autologous stem cell transplantation occurred in every patient, and brentuximab vedotin exposure varied. Trimming pared 1 base from V and 3 bases from J, leaving 12 bases between. CDR1 SGHNT and CDR2 YENEEA come from the germline V gene. The CDR3 loop spans 15 amino acids. The repertoire was sequenced with immunoSEQ multiplex PCR; TCRdb's copy has only in-frame clones and lacks some. The sample includes approximately 17,000 clones, about 66% of them seen just once. The V call is TRBV11-3, the J call TRBJ2-5; D gene uncertain. The source material was peripheral blood mononuclear cells (PBMCs), sampled before the second cycle of nivolumab. The receptor was derived from a human donor with classical Hodgkin lymphoma. The CDR3 spells CASSLARQVEETQYF. For the CDR3, the DNA is TGTGCCAGCAGCTTAGCACGGCAGGTGGAAGAGACCCAGTACTTC. The full variable domain, rest sourced from reference TRBV11-3 and TRBJ2-5, is EAGVVQSPRYKIIEKKQPVAFWCNPISGHNTLYWYLQNLGQGPELLIRYENEEAVDDSQLPKDRFSAERLKGVDSTLKIQPAELGDSAVYLCASSLARQVEETQYFGPGTRLLVL.